This T cell receptor beta chain emerged from a study of blood T cell repertoires in COVID-19. Study overall: COVID-19 samples from acute and convalescent phases originated in the United States, Italy and Spain. The cDNA or gDNA used as material had been derived from T cells, B-cell-depleted T cells, or PBMCs.

Per the authors' pipeline: Amplifying reference gene primers gave estimates of nucleated cell counts. Produced via immunoSEQ multiplex PCR; TCRdb's table is partial and in-frame only. The DNA was the basis for D and trimming; V, J and clone size are from that table. This table holds just over 250,000 clones, 75% to 95% found once. Trimming cost V 3 bases and J 5 bases, with 12 bases left between them. The CDR3 contains 14 residues. Germline assignment: CDR1 KGHDR and CDR2 SFDVKD. As to this clone: Other DNA sequences in the same sample also yield this CDR3.

During active infection, Seattle patients enrolled and were then monitored through disease. Material: peripheral blood. The chain uses TRBV24-1 and TRBJ2-5, with a tentative D call TRBD1 (6 bases). The receptor comes from a person aged 18 to 35 with COVID-19, enrolled during active disease. CDR3 sequence (DNA): TGTGCCACCAGTGATAGTGGGGGCCGGGAGACCCAGTACTTC. It codes for CATSDSGGRETQYF.